A single sample gave rise to the 18 T cell receptor beta chains below, sequenced in a study of low-dose radiotherapy and immunotherapy resistance in tumors. Both TCRalpha and TCRbeta chains were reverse transcribed with V-gene-specific primers. An approximately 19-cycle PCR with a constant-region primer and V-primer adapter amplified TCRs. From the reads, TCRdb called clonotypes with MiXCR, one entry per CDR3 protein. The table has around 80,000 distinct CDR3 sequences, about 17% seen once. Sample time point: after trial treatment. Noted treatment: LDRT plus nivolumab, ipilimumab, low-dose cyclophosphamide and aspirin (RACIN trial). The sample consisted of PBMCs, taken after low-dose radiotherapy plus immunotherapy. Every receptor here comes from a male donor with prostate cancer.

This clonotype was counted ten times or more. The chain links TRBV7-2 to TRBJ2-7; perhaps TRBD2 as D (5 bases). V was pared by 7 bases and J by 4 bases, with 14 bases between. Germline V gene data show CDR1 as SGHTA and CDR2 as FQGNSA. The CDR3 totals 13 residues. In DNA, the CDR3 is TGTGCCAGCATTTCGGGAAACAGTTACGAGCAGTACTTC. It encodes CASISGNSYEQYF.

This clonotype showed up many times. The rearrangement joins TRBV28 to TRBJ2-2; 7 bases line up with TRBD1. Germline assignment: CDR1 MDHEN and CDR2 SYDVKM. After removal of 1 base from V and 5 bases from J, the junction contained 4 bases not matched to a gene. The CDR3 has 15 residues. The CDR3 bases are TGTGCCAGCAGTTTATCGAACAGGGGAACCGGGGAGCTGTTTTTT. It translates to CASSLSNRGTGELFF.

In its sample, this clonotype was seen many times. The chain carries TRBV28 and TRBJ1-1, with 11 bases matching TRBD1. Germline V lookup: CDR1 MDHEN, CDR2 SYDVKM. V shed 5 bases and J 5 bases; nucleotides not matched to a gene: 7. The CDR3 consists of 15 residues. The DNA for the CDR3 is TGTGCCAGCAGTCCGGACAGGGGGCGGTTAACTGAAGCTTTCTTT. This sequence encodes CASSPDRGRLTEAFF.

This clonotype has a count of ten or more. The rearrangement links TRBV3-1 to TRBJ2-5; D gene uncertain. The CDR3 runs to 14 residues. V gave up 0 bases and J gave up 5 bases, with 10 bases separating them. Per germline, CDR1 LGHDT and CDR2 YNNKEL (reference sequence). The CDR3 loop reads CASSQEGRLETQYF. DNA of the CDR3: TGTGCCAGCAGCCAAGAAGGCAGGTTGGAGACCCAGTACTTC.

This clonotype was detected ten times or more. CDR3 loop: CASSYYGTGLSGANVLTF. In DNA, the CDR3 is TGTGCCAGCAGTTACTATGGGACAGGGTTGTCTGGGGCCAACGTCCTGACTTTC. J is TRBJ2-6 and V is TRBV6-5; 9 bases fit TRBD1. V shed 1 base and J 1 base; nucleotides not matched to a gene: 5. The germline gives CDR1 MNHEY, CDR2 SVGAGI. This CDR3 is built from 18 residues.

This clonotype was detected many times. The chain couples TRBV28 to TRBJ2-3; D ambiguous. Germline V gene data show CDR1 as MDHEN and CDR2 as SYDVKM. V was clipped by 3 bases and J by 4 bases, with 8 bases between them. The length of the CDR3 is 13 residues. The CDR3 spells CASSLEGADTQYF. CDR3 in DNA: TGTGCCAGCAGTTTGGAAGGAGCAGATACGCAGTATTTT.

Worth noting for this clonotype: A far larger clone is just one base off, so this is likely a read error. The J gene is TRBJ2-7, the V gene TRBV9; D is perhaps TRBD2 (5 bases). CDR1 SGDLS and CDR2 YYNGEE come from the germline V gene. This CDR3 has 15 residues. The V end lost 3 bases, the J end lost 7 bases, and 20 bases lay between the germline ends. This CDR3 is CASSALVNSYNEQYF. The DNA of the CDR3 is TGTGCCAGCAGCGCACTAGTTAACTCCTACAATGAGCAGTACTTC.

The table lists this clonotype with many counts. The chain joins TRBV25-1 to TRBJ2-4, with D possibly being TRBD2 (5 bases). The CDR3 loop spans 12 amino acids. Germline assignment: CDR1 MGHDK and CDR2 SYGVNS. The V gene lost 7 bases and the J gene lost 9 bases, with 13 bases spanning the gap. The CDR3: CASITPEGIQYF. The DNA of the CDR3 is TGTGCCAGCATCACACCAGAGGGCATTCAGTACTTC. Drawing the rest from reference TRBV25-1 and TRBJ2-4, the complete variable domain is EADIYQTPRYLVIGTGKKITLECSQTMGHDKMYWYQQDPGMELHLIHYSYGVNSTEKGDLSSESTVSRIRTEHFPLTLESARPSHTSQYLCASITPEGIQYFGAGTRLSVL.

The sample holds many counts of this clonotype. J is TRBJ2-7 and V is TRBV4-3, with a possible D match to TRBD1 (6 bases). Germline V CDR1 and CDR2: LGHNA, YSLEER. This CDR3 has 15 amino acids. V was trimmed by 4 bases and J by 1 base, leaving 14 bases between them. The CDR3 DNA reads as TGCGCCAGCAGCCGATCCGTAGGGGGATCCTACGAGCAGTACTTC. Amino acid sequence: CASSRSVGGSYEQYF.

Only one count was recorded for this clonotype. It is likely a read error: a sequence one base away is far more abundant. The chain employs TRBV28 and TRBJ2-5; TRBD1 matches at 11 bases. Germline CDR1 MDHEN, CDR2 SYDVKM. The CDR3 sequence is 15 residues long. The CDR3 region has the DNA TGTACCAGCAGTTTGGCCGGGACAGGGGGACGGCGGCAGTACTTC. Translation gives CTSSLAGTGGRRQYF.

The sample holds many counts of this clonotype. The chain uses TRBV6-2 or TRBV6-3 and TRBJ2-3, with 8 bases identical to TRBD1. The CDR3 contains 13 residues. With 10 bases clipped from V and 2 bases from J, the junction kept 5 bases outside the gene matches. Germline values: CDR1 MNHEY, CDR2 SVGEGT. CDR3 sequence reads: CATRTGITDTQYF. CDR3 nucleotide sequence: TGTGCCACCCGGACAGGGATCACAGATACGCAGTATTTT.

The J gene is TRBJ1-1, the V gene TRBV25-1; no clear D gene. From germline, CDR1 is MGHDK and CDR2 SYGVNS. Trimming shortened V by 2 bases and J by 8 bases, and 12 bases separated the two germline ends. The CDR3 length is 13 residues. In DNA, the CDR3 is TGTGCCAGCAGTGAACAGTCTCTTAACGAAGCTTTCTTT. Translating it yields CASSEQSLNEAFF.

With respect to this clonotype: This likely traces to a read error, being one base from a far larger clone. The chain combines TRBV20-1 with TRBJ2-7; 10 positions agree with TRBD2. Germline CDR1 is DFQATT and CDR2 is SNEGSKA (reference sequence). CDR3 length equals 15 residues. With 4 bases clipped from V and 7 bases from J, the junction kept 13 bases outside the gene matches. CDR3 in amino acids: CSATALSSGSFEQYF. CDR3 coding DNA: TGCAGTGCTACCGCCCTATCTAGCGGGAGTTTTGAGCAGTACTTC.

This clonotype was observed many times. The chain joins TRBV7-3 to TRBJ2-2; D possibly corresponds to TRBD2 (7 bases). Germline V gives CDR1 SGHTA, CDR2 FQGTGA. CDR3 length: 15 amino acids. V was shortened by 4 bases and J by 6 bases, with 15 bases between the two germline ends. The CDR3 sequence is CASSSGAGVPGELFF. Here the CDR3 DNA reads TGTGCCAGCAGCTCGGGGGCGGGAGTTCCCGGGGAGCTGTTTTTT.

This clonotype has ten or more counts. The V call is TRBV5-1, the J call TRBJ2-1; 11 bases are shared with TRBD2. There are 15 residues in the CDR3. The V and J ends lost 5 bases and 6 bases, in that order; junction bases with no gene match: 7. Germline V CDR1 and CDR2: SGHRS, YFSETQ. The CDR3 protein is CASRSVAGGPNEQFF. The CDR3 bases are TGCGCCAGCAGAAGCGTAGCGGGAGGGCCCAATGAGCAGTTCTTC. The full variable domain, with the rest looked up from reference TRBV5-1 and TRBJ2-1, is KAGVTQTPRYLIKTRGQQVTLSCSPISGHRSVSWYQQTPGQGLQFLFEYFSETQRNKGNFPGRFSGRQFSNSRSEMNVSTLELGDSALYLCASRSVAGGPNEQFFGPGTRLTVL.

In this sample, this clonotype turned up many times. The CDR3 bases are TGTGCCATCAGTGAGTCGATGGGGGTCTACGAGCAGTACTTC. Protein sequence: CAISESMGVYEQYF. The chain recombines TRBV10-3 with TRBJ2-7; D is perhaps TRBD1 or TRBD2 (5 bases each). Trimming stripped 0 bases from V and 3 bases from J, with 9 bases between. There are 14 residues in the CDR3. Germline loops: CDR1 ENHRY, CDR2 SYGVKD.

This clonotype was detected many times. This rearrangement joins TRBV7-9 to TRBJ2-7; D might be TRBD1 or TRBD2, each matching 5 bases. The V and J ends lost 4 bases and 3 bases respectively, with 13 bases between them. Germline CDR1 reads SEHNR; CDR2 reads FQNEAQ (reference sequence). The CDR3 length is 14 residues. The CDR3 bases are TGTGCCAGCAGCTCCCGGGACGGTGTCTACGAGCAGTACTTC. Translation: CASSSRDGVYEQYF. Full variable domain (missing parts from reference TRBV7-9 and TRBJ2-7): DTGVSQNPRHKITKRGQNVTFRCDPISEHNRLYWYRQTLGQGPEFLTYFQNEAQLEKSRLLSDRFSAERPKGSFSTLEIQRTEQGDSAMYLCASSSRDGVYEQYFGPGTRLTVT.

This clonotype showed up many times. J is TRBJ2-1 and V is TRBV7-2; possible D gene TRBD2, 6 bases. CDR1 is SGHTA and CDR2 is FQGNSA in the germline V gene. V was shortened by 4 bases and J by 1 base, with 20 bases between the two germline ends. The CDR3 runs to 18 residues. CDR3 in amino acids: CASSSPGFRDLSYNEQFF. The CDR3 DNA reads TGTGCCAGCAGCTCCCCCGGATTCCGGGACTTGTCCTACAATGAGCAGTTCTTC.